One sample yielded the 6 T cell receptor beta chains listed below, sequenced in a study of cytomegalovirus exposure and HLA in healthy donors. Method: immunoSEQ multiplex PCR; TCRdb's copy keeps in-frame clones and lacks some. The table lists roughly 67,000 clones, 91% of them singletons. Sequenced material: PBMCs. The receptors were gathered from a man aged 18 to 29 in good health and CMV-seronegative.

CDR3 region: CASSPDGGRTEAFF. Written as DNA, the CDR3 is TGTGCCAGCAGCCCGGATGGAGGGAGAACTGAAGCTTTCTTT. The chain recombines TRBV7-3 with TRBJ1-1; D not resolved. Germline CDR1 reads SGHTA; CDR2 reads FQGTGA. CDR3 length equals 14 residues. Trimming took off 5 bases at V and 5 bases at J, with 15 bases between the two ends.

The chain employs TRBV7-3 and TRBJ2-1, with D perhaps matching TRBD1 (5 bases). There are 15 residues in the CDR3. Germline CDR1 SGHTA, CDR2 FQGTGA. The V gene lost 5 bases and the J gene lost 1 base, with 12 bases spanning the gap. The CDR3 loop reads CASSIDSGSYNEQFF. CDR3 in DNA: TGTGCCAGCAGCATCGACAGTGGGTCCTACAATGAGCAGTTCTTC.

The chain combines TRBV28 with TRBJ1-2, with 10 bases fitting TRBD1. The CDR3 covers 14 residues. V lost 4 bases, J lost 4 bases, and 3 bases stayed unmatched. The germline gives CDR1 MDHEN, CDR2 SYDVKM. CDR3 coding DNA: TGTGCCAGCAGTTACGGGGACAGGGGCTATGGCTACACCTTC. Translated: CASSYGDRGYGYTF.

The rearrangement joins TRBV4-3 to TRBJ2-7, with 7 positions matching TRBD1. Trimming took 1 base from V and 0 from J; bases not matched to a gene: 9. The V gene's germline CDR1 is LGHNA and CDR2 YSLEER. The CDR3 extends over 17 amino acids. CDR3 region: CASSQVSRGPNSYEQYF. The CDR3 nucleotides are TGCGCCAGCAGCCAAGTATCGAGGGGGCCGAACTCCTACGAGCAGTACTTC.

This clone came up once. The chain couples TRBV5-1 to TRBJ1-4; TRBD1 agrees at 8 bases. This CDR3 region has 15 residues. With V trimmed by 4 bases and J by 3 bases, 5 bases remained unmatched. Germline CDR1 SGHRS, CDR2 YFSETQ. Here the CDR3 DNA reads TGCGCCAGCAGCCGAACAGGGGGACCTAATGAAAAACTGTTTTTT. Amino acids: CASSRTGGPNEKLFF.

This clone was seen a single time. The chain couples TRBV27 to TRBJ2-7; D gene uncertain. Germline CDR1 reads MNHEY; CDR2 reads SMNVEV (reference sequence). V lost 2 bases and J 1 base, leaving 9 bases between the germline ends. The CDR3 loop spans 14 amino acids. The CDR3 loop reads CASSLTVLSYEQYF. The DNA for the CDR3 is TGTGCCAGCAGTTTAACGGTATTGTCCTACGAGCAGTACTTC.